This T cell receptor (beta chain) was captured by sequencing in a study of cytomegalovirus exposure and HLA in healthy donors. As for the study in general: The same platform was used for the 120 validation repertoires and the roughly 600 first-cohort repertoires, a later analysis reported.

Generated by immunoSEQ multiplex PCR, the TCRdb table keeps only in-frame clones and is missing some. The sample holds 75,000 to 95,000 clones, 95% to 98% seen once. As concerns this clone: Its antigen is unknown.

Study-wide results and caveats: While the bulk of TCR sequences proved rare, some public TCRs turned up in many donors.

This CDR3 comprises 15 residues. Germline CDR1 is SGHNT and CDR2 is YYREEE (reference sequence). J was trimmed by 9 bases and V by 2 bases; bases with no gene match: 13. The rearrangement joins TRBV5-4 to TRBJ1-2, with TRBD1 matching 7 bases. The sequence derives from a man between 18 and 35 years old in good health and CMV-seronegative. The sample consisted of PBMCs. DNA for the CDR3: TGTGCCAGCAGCTTAAGGTCAGGAGACAGGGTTCGCTACACCTTC. Its protein is CASSLRSGDRVRYTF.